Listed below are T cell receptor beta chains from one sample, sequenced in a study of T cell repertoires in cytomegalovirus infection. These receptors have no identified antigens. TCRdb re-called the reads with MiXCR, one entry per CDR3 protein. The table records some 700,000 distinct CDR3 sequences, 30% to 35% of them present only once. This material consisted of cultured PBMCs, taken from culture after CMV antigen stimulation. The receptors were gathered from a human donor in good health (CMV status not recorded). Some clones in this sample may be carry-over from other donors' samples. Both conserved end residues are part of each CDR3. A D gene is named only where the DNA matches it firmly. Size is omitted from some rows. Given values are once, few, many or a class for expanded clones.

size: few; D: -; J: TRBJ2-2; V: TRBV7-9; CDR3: CASSLAMNTGELFF; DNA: TGTGCCAGCAGCTTAGCGATGAACACCGGGGAGCTGTTTTTT
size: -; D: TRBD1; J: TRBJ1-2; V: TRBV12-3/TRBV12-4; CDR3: CASSSPGTGFGYTF; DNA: TGTGCCAGCAGTTCCCCCGGGACAGGGTTCGGCTACACCTTC
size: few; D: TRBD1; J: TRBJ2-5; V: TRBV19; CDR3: CATQGAGTAKETQYF; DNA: TGTGCCACCCAAGGGGCCGGGACAGCGAAAGAGACCCAGTACTTC
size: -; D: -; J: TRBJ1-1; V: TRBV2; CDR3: CASPDSITEAFF; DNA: TGTGCCTCCCCGGACAGCATCACGGAGGCTTTCTTT
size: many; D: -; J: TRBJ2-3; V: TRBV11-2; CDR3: CASSLAATDTQYF; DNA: TGTGCCAGCAGCTTAGCGGCAACAGATACGCAGTATTTT
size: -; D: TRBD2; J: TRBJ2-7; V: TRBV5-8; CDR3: CASSRGGRDYEQYF; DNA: TGTGCCAGCAGCCGCGGGGGAAGAGACTACGAGCAGTACTTC
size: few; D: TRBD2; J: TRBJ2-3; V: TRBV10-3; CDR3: CAISGGLVADTQYF; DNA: TGTGCCATCAGTGGGGGACTAGTGGCAGATACGCAGTATTTT
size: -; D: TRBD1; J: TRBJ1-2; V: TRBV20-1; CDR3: CSARDNARGGGYTF; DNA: TGCAGTGCTAGAGATAATGCCAGGGGGGGAGGCTACACCTTC
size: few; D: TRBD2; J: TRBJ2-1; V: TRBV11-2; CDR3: CASWKLAGGNEQFF; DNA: TGTGCCAGCTGGAAACTAGCGGGGGGCAATGAGCAGTTCTTC
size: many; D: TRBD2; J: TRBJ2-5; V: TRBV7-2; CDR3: CASSQGLAGGQETQYF; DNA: TGTGCCAGCAGCCAGGGACTAGCGGGGGGTCAAGAGACCCAGTACTTC
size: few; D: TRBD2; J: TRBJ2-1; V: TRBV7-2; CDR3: CASSISGRTYNEQFF; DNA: TGTGCCAGCAGCATTAGCGGGAGAACGTACAATGAGCAGTTCTTC
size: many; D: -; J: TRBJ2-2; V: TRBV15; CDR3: CATSRESGTGRATGELFF; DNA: TGTGCCACCAGCAGAGAATCGGGAACAGGCCGGGCCACCGGGGAGCTGTTTTTT
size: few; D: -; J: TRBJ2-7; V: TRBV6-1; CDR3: CASSSVYEQYF; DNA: TGTGCCAGCAGTTCTGTCTACGAGCAGTACTTC
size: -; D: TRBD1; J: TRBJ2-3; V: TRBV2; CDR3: CASSATGKGTDTQYF; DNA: TGTGCCAGCAGCGCGACAGGGAAAGGCACAGATACGCAGTATTTT
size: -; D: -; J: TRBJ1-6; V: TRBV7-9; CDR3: CASSPSAARWGNSPLHF; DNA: TGTGCCAGCAGCCCCTCCGCCGCCAGGTGGGGAAATTCACCCCTCCACTTT
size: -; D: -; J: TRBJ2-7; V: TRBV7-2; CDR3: CASSSFSDSYEQYF; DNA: TGTGCCAGCAGCTCCTTTAGCGACTCCTACGAGCAGTACTTC
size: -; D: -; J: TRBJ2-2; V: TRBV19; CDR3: CASGTGGDTGELFF; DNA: TGTGCCAGTGGAACCGGGGGCGACACCGGGGAGCTGTTTTTT
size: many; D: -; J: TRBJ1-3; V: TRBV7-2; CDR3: CASSPLGSGNTIYF; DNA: TGTGCCAGCAGTCCCCTCGGCTCTGGAAACACCATATATTTT
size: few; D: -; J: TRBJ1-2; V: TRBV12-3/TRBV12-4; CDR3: CASSPTLGTGEDGYTF; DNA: TGTGCCAGCAGTCCTACCTTGGGAACCGGGGAGGATGGCTACACCTTC
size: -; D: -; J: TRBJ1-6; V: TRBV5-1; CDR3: CASSEQVGNSPLHF; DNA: TGCGCCAGCAGCGAACAGGTGGGAAATTCACCCCTCCACTTT
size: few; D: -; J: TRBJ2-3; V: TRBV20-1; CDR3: CSASGRGLDTQYF; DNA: TGCAGTGCTAGCGGGAGAGGGTTAGATACGCAGTATTTT
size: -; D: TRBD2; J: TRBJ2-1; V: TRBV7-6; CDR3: CASSSLAGEWSYNEQFF; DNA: TGTGCCAGCAGCTCACTAGCGGGAGAATGGTCCTACAATGAGCAGTTCTTC
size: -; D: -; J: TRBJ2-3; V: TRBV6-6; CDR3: CATRQGDGSTDTQYF; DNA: TGTGCCACCCGCCAAGGAGACGGGAGCACAGATACGCAGTATTTT
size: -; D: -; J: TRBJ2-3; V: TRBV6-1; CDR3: CASLRGRGRTDTQYF; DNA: TGTGCCAGCCTAAGGGGGCGGGGGCGAACAGATACGCAGTATTTT
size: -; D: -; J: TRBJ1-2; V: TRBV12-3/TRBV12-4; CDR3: CASSLKNGYTF; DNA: TGTGCCAGCAGCTTAAAAAATGGCTACACCTTC
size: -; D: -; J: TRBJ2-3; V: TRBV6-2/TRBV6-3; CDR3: CASSYSMASGVDTQYF; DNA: TGTGCCAGCAGTTACTCGATGGCCTCGGGGGTAGATACGCAGTATTTT
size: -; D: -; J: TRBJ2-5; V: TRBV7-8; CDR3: CASSFVSAGETQYF; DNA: TGTGCCAGCAGCTTTGTATCCGCCGGAGAGACCCAGTACTTC
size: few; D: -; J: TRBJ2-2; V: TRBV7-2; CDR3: CASSLNWGELFF; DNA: TGTGCCAGCAGCCTGAACTGGGGGGAGCTGTTTTTT
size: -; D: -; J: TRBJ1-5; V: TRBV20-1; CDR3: CSARVAGATSQPQHF; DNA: TGCAGTGCTAGAGTTGCCGGTGCAACCTCTCAGCCCCAGCATTTT
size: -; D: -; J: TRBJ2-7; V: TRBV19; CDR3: CASSPTLGRAEEQYF; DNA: TGTGCCAGTAGTCCCACCCTCGGACGAGCGGAGGAGCAGTACTTC
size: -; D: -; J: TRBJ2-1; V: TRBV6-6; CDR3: CASSYSRREPYNEQFF; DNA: TGTGCCAGCAGTTACTCCAGGCGGGAACCCTACAATGAGCAGTTCTTC
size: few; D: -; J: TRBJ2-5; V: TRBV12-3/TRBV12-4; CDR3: CASGGVVPGRTQETQYF; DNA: TGTGCCAGCGGGGGAGTGGTTCCCGGACGAACCCAAGAGACCCAGTACTTC
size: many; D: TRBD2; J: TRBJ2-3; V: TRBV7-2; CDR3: CASTGRSGGSDTQYF; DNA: TGTGCCAGCACGGGGAGGAGCGGGGGTTCGGATACGCAGTATTTT
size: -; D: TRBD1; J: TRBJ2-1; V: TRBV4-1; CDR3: CASSQDWTGANEQFF; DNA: TGCGCCAGCAGCCAAGATTGGACAGGGGCGAATGAGCAGTTCTTC
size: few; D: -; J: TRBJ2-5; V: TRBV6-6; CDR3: CASSPRARVTQYF; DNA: TGTGCCAGCAGTCCCCGGGCCAGAGTGACCCAGTACTTC
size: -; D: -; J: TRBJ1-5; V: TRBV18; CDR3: CASSPLSGSNQPQHF; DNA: TGTGCCAGCTCACCATTATCAGGGAGCAATCAGCCCCAGCATTTT
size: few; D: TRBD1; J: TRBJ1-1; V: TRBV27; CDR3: CATDRENTEAFF; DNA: TGTGCCACCGACAGGGAGAACACTGAAGCTTTCTTT
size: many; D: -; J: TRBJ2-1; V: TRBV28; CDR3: CASYAGWAYNEQFF; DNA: TGTGCCAGCTACGCGGGCTGGGCCTACAATGAGCAGTTCTTC
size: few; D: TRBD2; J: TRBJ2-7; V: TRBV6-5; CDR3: CASSYAGLVDEQYF; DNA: TGTGCCAGCAGTTACGCGGGACTAGTTGACGAGCAGTACTTC
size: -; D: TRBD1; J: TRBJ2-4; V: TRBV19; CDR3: CASSTGGQTQYF; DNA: TGTGCCAGTAGTACAGGGGGACAGACGCAGTACTTC
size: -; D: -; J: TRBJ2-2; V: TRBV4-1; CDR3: CASSQDGELFF; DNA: TGCGCCAGCAGCCAAGACGGGGAGCTGTTTTTT
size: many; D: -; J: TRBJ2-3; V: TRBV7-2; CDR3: CASSFSVVRGNTDTQYF; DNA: TGTGCCAGCAGCTTCTCCGTAGTGCGGGGAAACACAGATACGCAGTATTTT
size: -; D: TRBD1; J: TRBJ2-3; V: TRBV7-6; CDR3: CASSLGVGDRNTDTQYF; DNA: TGTGCCAGCAGCTTAGGCGTAGGGGACAGGAACACAGATACGCAGTATTTT
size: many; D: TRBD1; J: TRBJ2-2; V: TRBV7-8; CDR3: CASSLQGANTGELFF; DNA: TGTGCCAGCAGCTTACAGGGGGCTAACACCGGGGAGCTGTTTTTT
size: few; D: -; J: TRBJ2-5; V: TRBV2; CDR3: CASSRGPAGDQETQYF; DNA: TGTGCCAGCAGCCGGGGGCCAGCGGGCGATCAAGAGACCCAGTACTTC
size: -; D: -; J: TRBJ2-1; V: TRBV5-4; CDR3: CASSSPGGADNEQFF; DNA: TGTGCCAGCAGCTCCCCGGGGGGCGCGGACAATGAGCAGTTCTTC